Below are 8 T cell receptor beta chains sequenced from a single sample in a study of technical replicates of blood from several donors. Measured with immunoSEQ multiplex PCR; TCRdb has only the in-frame clones, and not every one. Of approximately 100,000 clones listed, nearly 96% are singletons. The sequencing input was T cells isolated from PBMCs. Receptors originate from a human donor in good health.

The table lists this clone with a few counts. The chain carries TRBV6-5 and TRBJ2-7, with 7 nucleotides matching TRBD2. V trimming: 7 bases; J trimming: 0 bases; junction bases outside the gene matches: 6. The CDR3 sequence is 14 residues long. Germline CDR1 MNHEY, CDR2 SVGAGI. This CDR3 is CASKREENSYEQYF. The CDR3 coding sequence is TGTGCCAGCAAGCGGGAAGAAAACTCCTACGAGCAGTACTTC.

V usage is TRBV27 and J usage is TRBJ1-1; a possible D gene is TRBD1 (6 bases). Germline V gives CDR1 MNHEY, CDR2 SMNVEV (reference sequence). Trimming removed 6 bases from V and 4 bases from J, with 9 bases in between. CDR3 length: 12 amino acids. CDR3 nucleotide sequence: TGTGCCAGCAGCACAGGGTTCACTGAAGCTTTCTTT. This encodes CASSTGFTEAFF.

J is TRBJ2-3 and V is TRBV5-6; maybe TRBD1 (5 bases). Germline V gene sequence: CDR1 SGHDT, CDR2 YYEEEE. The length of the CDR3 is 11 residues. Trimming took off 7 bases at V and 9 bases at J, with 12 bases between the two ends. In DNA form, the CDR3 reads TGTGCCAGCGGCGACAGTAAAACGCAGTATTTT. This codes for CASGDSKTQYF.

V gene TRBV6-6 combines with J gene TRBJ1-2; tentatively, D is TRBD1 (6 bases). Germline assignment: CDR1 MNHNY and CDR2 SVGAGI (reference sequence). Trimming pared 7 bases from V and 7 bases from J, leaving 22 bases between. CDR3 length equals 15 residues. The CDR3 here is CASTPVLQGKSGYTF. The CDR3, as DNA: TGTGCCAGCACTCCCGTGTTACAGGGAAAGAGTGGCTACACCTTC.

This chain connects TRBV9 to TRBJ1-5; a possible D gene is TRBD1 (5 bases). Germline lookup yields CDR1 SGDLS and CDR2 YYNGEE. Trimming took 4 bases from V and 3 from J, leaving 11 bases between them. This CDR3 contains 14 residues. The CDR3 sequence: CASSLGQSNQPQHF. As DNA, the CDR3 is TGTGCCAGCAGCCTCGGACAATCCAATCAGCCCCAGCATTTT.

V is TRBV14 and J is TRBJ2-1; 9 bases align to TRBD2. Per the germline V gene, CDR1 is SGHDN and CDR2 is FVKESK. V dropped 4 bases and J dropped 8; count of bases not matched to a gene: 18. The CDR3 is made up of 18 amino acids. In DNA form, the CDR3 reads TGTGCCAGCAGCCCCTGGTGGGGTAGCGGGAGCCTTTTGGATGAGCAGTTCTTC. Translated, it gives CASSPWWGSGSLLDEQFF.

The CDR3 loop is CASSAAGALNEQYF. The CDR3 DNA reads TGTGCCTCCTCCGCGGCGGGGGCGCTGAACGAGCAGTACTTC. This chain links TRBV28 with TRBJ2-7; TRBD2 is a possible D gene (7 bases). CDR3 length: 14 residues. Trimming took 11 bases from V and 5 from J, leaving 22 bases between them. CDR1 MDHEN and CDR2 SYDVKM come from the germline V gene.

The chain has TRBV18 and TRBJ1-1; possible D gene TRBD1, 5 bases. From germline, CDR1 is KGHSH and CDR2 LQKENI. V shed 6 bases and J shed 1 base, with 18 bases lying between them. This CDR3 is built from 16 residues. CDR3 DNA sequence: TGTGCCAGCTCCCTAGTGACAGTAGCCCCGAACACTGAAGCTTTCTTT. It encodes CASSLVTVAPNTEAFF.